Here is one T cell receptor beta chain with its context. Participant-given clinical history determined each cohort assignment. These data come from a study of blood T cell repertoires in COVID-19. Assay used: immunoSEQ multiplex PCR; TCRdb lists only in-frame clones, some missing. The table lists some 380,000 clones, roughly 90% of them singletons, with roughly 2% in the top ten. J lost 1 base, V lost 4 bases, and 4 bases had no gene match. The CDR3 runs 15 residues. Looked up from germline, CDR1 is LGHDT and CDR2 is YNNKEL (reference sequence). The chain carries TRBV3-1 (or the pseudogene TRBV3-2) and TRBJ1-2; TRBD1 matches at 9 bases. Sequenced: PBMCs or T cells enriched from blood (not recorded which). The sequence came from a woman in her thirties or forties with acute COVID-19. The CDR3 DNA reads TGTGCCAGCAGCCCGTCGGGACAGGGTAACTATGGCTACACCTTC. Translating gives CASSPSGQGNYGYTF.